This TCR beta chain appears in the sequencing data of a study of blood T cells in healthy people across ages. Whole-study context: Template switching retrieved approximately one barcoded beta molecule for each two T cells.

Together with a sample-barcoded 5' primer, a J-beta primer mix was included in a second PCR lasting roughly 6 to 12 cycles. TCRdb fed the 5' RACE reads into MiXCR, producing one record per CDR3 protein. The sample comprises about 2 million distinct CDR3 sequences, around half of which are singletons, and roughly 2% rests with the top ten. This clonotype occurred once. Its matching antigen is unknown. The total RNA that was extracted per sample amounted to at least 5 micrograms. Overall study results and limits: Long-lived donors had more naive CD4+ cells and higher diversity than aged donors. With naive T cell percentage, TCR beta diversity showed a strong correlation.

The V gene end was trimmed by 8 bases and the J gene end by 8 bases; junction bases not matched to a gene: 10. Per the germline V gene, CDR1 is SNHLY and CDR2 is FYNNEI. The CDR3 totals 15 residues. The origin of this receptor is a woman between 35 and 50 years old in good health. The chain combines TRBV2 with TRBJ2-1; 12 positions agree with TRBD2. Source material: blood. CDR3 amino acids: CASVSASGGADEQFF. DNA for the CDR3: TGTGCCAGCGTCTCCGCTAGCGGGGGGGCCGATGAGCAGTTCTTC. The complete variable domain, with remaining parts taken from reference TRBV2 and TRBJ2-1, reads EPEVTQTPSHQVTQMGQEVILRCVPISNHLYFYWYRQILGQKVEFLVSFYNNEISEKSEIFDDQFSVERPDGSNFTLKIRSTKLEDSAMYFCASVSASGGADEQFFGPGTRLTVL.